This T cell receptor beta chain came from a study of blood T cell repertoires in COVID-19. Study context: Both acute and convalescent COVID-19 samples were obtained from the United States, Italy and Spain. T cells, B-cell-depleted T cells, or PBMCs supplied cDNA or gDNA.

Produced via immunoSEQ multiplex PCR; TCRdb's table is partial and in-frame only. The sample includes fewer than 500,000 clones, around nine tenths of them seen just once. Donors were grouped by their self-reported clinical history. This CDR3 comprises 12 residues. The germline gives CDR1 MNHEY, CDR2 SVGAGI. Germline trimming cut 6 bases from V and 15 bases from J; bases unmatched to any gene: 6. The TCR was taken from a woman between 18 and 29 years old with acute COVID-19. Sequenced: PBMCs or T cells enriched from blood (not recorded which). The chain has TRBV6-5 and TRBJ2-1; 12 bases agree with TRBD2. In DNA form, the CDR3 reads TGTGCCAGCAGCCGGACTAGCGGGGCCCCGTTCTTC. Its translation: CASSRTSGAPFF.